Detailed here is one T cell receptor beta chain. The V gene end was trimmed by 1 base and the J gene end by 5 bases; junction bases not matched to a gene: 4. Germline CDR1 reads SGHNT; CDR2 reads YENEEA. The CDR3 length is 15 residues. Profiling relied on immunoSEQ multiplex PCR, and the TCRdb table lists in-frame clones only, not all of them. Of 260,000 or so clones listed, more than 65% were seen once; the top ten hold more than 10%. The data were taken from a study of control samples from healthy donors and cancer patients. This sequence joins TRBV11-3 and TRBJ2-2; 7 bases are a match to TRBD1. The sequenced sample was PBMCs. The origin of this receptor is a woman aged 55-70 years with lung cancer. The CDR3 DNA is TGTGCCAGCAGCTTAGCGGGACAGTCAACCGGGGAGCTGTTTTTT. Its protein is CASSLAGQSTGELFF. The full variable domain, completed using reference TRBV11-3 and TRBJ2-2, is EAGVVQSPRYKIIEKKQPVAFWCNPISGHNTLYWYLQNLGQGPELLIRYENEEAVDDSQLPKDRFSAERLKGVDSTLKIQPAELGDSAVYLCASSLAGQSTGELFFGEGSRLTVL.